These 2 T cell receptor beta chains share one sample of origin, sequenced in a study of blood T cell repertoires in COVID-19. TCRdb's copy holds only in-frame clones and misses some; the assay was immunoSEQ multiplex PCR. The sample lists more than 300,000 clones, 88% occurring once. The specimen sequenced was PBMCs or T cells enriched from blood (not recorded which). The receptors shown here come from a woman between 18 and 29 years old who had recovered from COVID-19.

The V and J genes are TRBV19 and TRBJ2-2, with D possibly matching TRBD1 (5 bases). The CDR3 extends over 17 amino acids. Between the trimmed V and J ends, which lost 1 base and 1 base, there was a span of 13 bases. From germline, CDR1 is LNHDA and CDR2 SQIVND (reference sequence). The CDR3 reads CASSIGGRTENTGELFF. The CDR3 bases are TGTGCCAGTAGTATAGGGGGCCGGACGGAGAACACCGGGGAGCTGTTTTTT.

This sequence joins TRBV2 and TRBJ2-3; D perhaps matches TRBD1 (5 bases). V lost 1 base and J 5 bases, leaving 10 bases between the germline ends. The CDR3 contains 14 residues. Per the germline V gene, CDR1 is SNHLY and CDR2 is FYNNEI. CDR3 nucleotides: TGTGCCAGCAGTGAAGGGCAGGGCAGAGATACGCAGTATTTT. It is translated as CASSEGQGRDTQYF.